The TCR beta chain under discussion was sequenced for a study of beta chain features in type 1 diabetes. Turning to this clone: The antigen is not known.

Every bit of the isolated RNA underwent reverse transcription, so sequencing read expressed TCRB transcripts. Data came from immunoSEQ multiplex PCR; TCRdb stores just in-frame clones and leaves some out. The data contain around 400,000 clones, around an eighth of them singletons. Germline-derived CDR1 and CDR2 are SGHAT and FQDESV (reference sequence). The CDR3 extends over 15 amino acids. V was pared by 5 bases and J by 3 bases, with 5 bases of the junction left unmatched. Averaging approximately 120 mL, one heparinised blood draw came from each individual donor. Whole-study findings and limits: The naive, central memory and Treg TCRB repertoires of patients appeared to be more similar to one another than those of healthy donors.

The source is a man aged 18 to 29 in good health. The chain joins TRBV11-1 to TRBJ1-5; 9 bases line up with TRBD1. The sample taken for sequencing was naive CD4+ T cells from blood. CDR3 sequence reads: CASSAGTGPNQPQHF. The CDR3 DNA sequence: TGTGCCAGCAGCGCCGGGACAGGGCCCAATCAGCCCCAGCATTTT.